This T cell receptor (beta chain) appears in the sequencing data of a study of spatial heterogeneity in lung cancer. For the study at large: The study sequenced follow-up PBMC samples when they were available, at a median of around 2 years after resection.

Germline V gives CDR1 SGHTA, CDR2 FQGNSA. The CDR3 sequence is 12 residues long. V was trimmed by 7 bases and J by 5 bases, leaving 10 bases between them. TCRdb used MiXCR to reprocess the 5' RACE reads, holding one entry per CDR3 protein. The table includes under 150,000 distinct CDR3 sequences, 11% detected once. Points from the study as a whole: Ubiquitous expanded tumor TCRs surfaced in blood more at resection than they did at follow-up.

Time point denoted: blood at routine non-recurrence follow-up after resection. The sequenced material consisted of unsorted whole RNA from tumor, nontumor lung or frozen PBMC. Concerning this clonotype itself: Antigen specificity is unknown.

The source was PBMCs, collected at follow-up. V gene TRBV7-2 combines with J gene TRBJ2-3; D not certain. The clonotype was recovered from a female donor with early-stage non-small cell lung cancer. DNA of the CDR3: TGTGCCAGCAACCACTTAGAAGATACGCAGTATTTT. Protein product: CASNHLEDTQYF.